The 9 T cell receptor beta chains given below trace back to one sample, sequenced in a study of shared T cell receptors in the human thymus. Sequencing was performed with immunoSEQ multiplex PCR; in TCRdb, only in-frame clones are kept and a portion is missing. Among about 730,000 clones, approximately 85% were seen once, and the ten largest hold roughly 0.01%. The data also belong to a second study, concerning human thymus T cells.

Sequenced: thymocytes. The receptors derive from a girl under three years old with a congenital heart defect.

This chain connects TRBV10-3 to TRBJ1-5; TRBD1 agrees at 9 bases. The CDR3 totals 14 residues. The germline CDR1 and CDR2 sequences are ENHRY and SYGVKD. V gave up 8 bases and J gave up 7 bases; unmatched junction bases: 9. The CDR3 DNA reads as TGTGCCATCGGGACAGGGATGATCAGACAGCCCCAGCATTTT. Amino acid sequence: CAIGTGMIRQPQHF.

CDR3 sequence reads: CASSLVRGKLSEQYF. The DNA of the CDR3 is TGCGCCAGCAGCTTGGTTCGGGGTAAGCTGAGCGAGCAGTACTTC. The chain carries TRBV5-1 and TRBJ2-7; tentative D call: TRBD2 (5 bases). Between the trimmed V and J ends, which lost 0 bases and 6 bases, there was a span of 16 bases. The CDR3 is 15 residues long. The germline gives CDR1 SGHRS, CDR2 YFSETQ.

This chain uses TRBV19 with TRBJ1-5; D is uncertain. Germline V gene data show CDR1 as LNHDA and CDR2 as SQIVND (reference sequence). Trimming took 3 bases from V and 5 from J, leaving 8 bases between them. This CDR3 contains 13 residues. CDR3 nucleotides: TGTGCCAGTAGTATCGGCGGGTATCAGCCCCAGCATTTT. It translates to CASSIGGYQPQHF.

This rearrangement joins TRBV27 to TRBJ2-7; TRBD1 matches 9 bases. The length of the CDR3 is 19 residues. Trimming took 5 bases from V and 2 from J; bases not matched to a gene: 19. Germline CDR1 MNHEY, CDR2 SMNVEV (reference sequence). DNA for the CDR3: TGTGCCAGCAGTCCAAGCCGGGACAGGGCCCGGGGGCTTACCTACGAGCAGTACTTC. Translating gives CASSPSRDRARGLTYEQYF.

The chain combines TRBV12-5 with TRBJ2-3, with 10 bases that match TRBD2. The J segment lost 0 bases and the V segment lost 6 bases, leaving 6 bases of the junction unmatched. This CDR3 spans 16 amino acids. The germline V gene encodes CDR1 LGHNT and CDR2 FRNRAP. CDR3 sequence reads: CASGPSGGPSTDTQYF. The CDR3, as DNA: TGTGCTAGTGGCCCTAGCGGGGGCCCTAGCACAGATACGCAGTATTTT.

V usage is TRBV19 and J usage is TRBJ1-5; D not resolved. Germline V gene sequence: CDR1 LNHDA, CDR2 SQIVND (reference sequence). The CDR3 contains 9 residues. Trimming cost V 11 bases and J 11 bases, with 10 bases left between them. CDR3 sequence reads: CALSGSQHF. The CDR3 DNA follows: TGTGCCCTCAGCGGATCCCAGCATTTT.

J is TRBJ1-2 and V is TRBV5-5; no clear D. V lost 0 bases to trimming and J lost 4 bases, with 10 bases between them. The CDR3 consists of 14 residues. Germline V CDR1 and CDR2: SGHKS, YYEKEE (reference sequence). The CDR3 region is CASSLEGGFYGYTF. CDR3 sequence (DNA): TGTGCCAGCAGCTTGGAGGGAGGGTTCTATGGCTACACCTTC.

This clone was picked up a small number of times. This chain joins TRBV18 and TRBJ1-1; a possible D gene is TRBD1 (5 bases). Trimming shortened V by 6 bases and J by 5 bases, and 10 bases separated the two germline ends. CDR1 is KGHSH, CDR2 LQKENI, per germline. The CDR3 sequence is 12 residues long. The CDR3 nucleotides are TGTGCCAGCTCCTCTCAGGGAACTGAAGCTTTCTTT. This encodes CASSSQGTEAFF.

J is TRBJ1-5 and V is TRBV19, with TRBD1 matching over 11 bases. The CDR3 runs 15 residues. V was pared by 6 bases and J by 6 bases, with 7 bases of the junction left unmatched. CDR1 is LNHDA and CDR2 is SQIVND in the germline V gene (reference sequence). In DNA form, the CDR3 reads TGTGCCAGTAGACAAGGACAGGGGGCTGTTCAGCCCCAGCATTTT. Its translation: CASRQGQGAVQPQHF.